A selection of T cell receptor beta chains follows, all from one sample in a study of control samples from healthy donors and cancer patients. Profiling relied on immunoSEQ multiplex PCR, and the TCRdb table lists in-frame clones only, not all of them. The sample lists about 120,000 clones, about 87% occurring once. The material sequenced was blood. Source of these receptors: a man aged 35 to 55 in good health. Both conserved end residues are part of each CDR3. D genes are given only for firm matches. Clone size is not always given. Where it is, it says once, few, many or a class for expanded clones.

TRBJ1-1 12 - - TRBV11-3 TGTGCCAGCAGCCAGCACGGGTACCGGACTTTCTTT CASSQHGYRTFF
TRBJ2-1 15 TRBD1 - TRBV24-1 TGTGCCACCAGTGATTTTAACAGGGGCCACAATGAGCAGTTCTTC CATSDFNRGHNEQFF
TRBJ1-1 15 - - TRBV5-1 TGCGCCAGCAGCTTGGCCTCGGGTGGGAGCACTGAAGCTTTCTTT CASSLASGGSTEAFF
TRBJ2-7 15 - - TRBV5-1 TGCGCCAGCAGCTTGGCACCTACACGAGGCGGTGGGCAGTACTTC CASSLAPTRGGGQYF
TRBJ1-1 14 TRBD1 - TRBV6-5 TGTGCCAGCAGCCCCAGACAGGGTTCCGGTGAAGCTTTCTTT CASSPRQGSGEAFF
TRBJ2-3 12 - - TRBV7-2 TGTGCCAGCAGCTCCTACACAGATACGCAGTATTTT CASSSYTDTQYF
TRBJ2-7 12 - - TRBV28 TGTGCCAGCAGTTTGTTGGTTTCCGAGCAGTACTTC CASSLLVSEQYF
TRBJ2-2 16 - - TRBV7-2 TGTGCCAGCAGCTTAAGCTTCGGACAGCGGGCAGGGGAGCTGTTTTTT CASSLSFGQRAGELFF
TRBJ2-7 14 TRBD2 - TRBV29-1 TGCAGCGTCGCGCGGGGGGCTCCGTCCTACGAGCAGTACTTC CSVARGAPSYEQYF
TRBJ2-2 17 TRBD2 - TRBV3-1/TRBV3-2 TGTGCCAGCAGCCAAGATCGGGGGGTAAAGGGACCCGGGGAGCTGTTTTTT CASSQDRGVKGPGELFF
TRBJ1-2 14 TRBD1 - TRBV5-1 TGCGCCAGCAGCTTACCGGACAGGAGCTATGGCTACACCTTC CASSLPDRSYGYTF
TRBJ2-1 13 - - TRBV6-5 TGTGCCAGCATAAGGGGGGCCGGGGGTGAGCAGTTCTTC CASIRGAGGEQFF
TRBJ2-5 13 - - TRBV9 TGTGCCAGCAGCTCAGGGGTTCAGGAGACCCAGTACTTC CASSSGVQETQYF
TRBJ2-5 11 - - TRBV20-1 TGCAGTGCTAGAGATTGGGAGACCCAGTACTTC CSARDWETQYF
TRBJ1-4 15 - - TRBV25-1 TGTGCCAGCAGTGATCCGGCCGGAACTAATGAAAAACTGTTTTTT CASSDPAGTNEKLFF
TRBJ1-1 13 - - TRBV5-1 TGCGCCAGCAGCTTGGTGCTTGGGGCTGAAGCTTTCTTT CASSLVLGAEAFF
TRBJ2-7 13 TRBD1 - TRBV29-1 TGCAGCGTTCTGGAGGACAGGACCTACGAGCAGTACTTC CSVLEDRTYEQYF
TRBJ2-7 12 - - TRBV6-4 TGTGCCGAGAAGGGGGTAAACTACGAGCAGTACTTC CAEKGVNYEQYF
TRBJ1-2 13 - - TRBV24-1 TGTGCCACCAGTGATTTGTGGGGGCACGGCTACACCTTC CATSDLWGHGYTF
TRBJ2-1 15 TRBD1 few TRBV10-1 TGCGCCAGCAGTCCCGGGACAGGGTTTAGAAATGAGCAGTTCTTC CASSPGTGFRNEQFF
TRBJ1-2 13 TRBD1 - TRBV7-9 TGTGCCAGCAGCTTCAACAGGGGTAATGGCTACACCTTC CASSFNRGNGYTF
TRBJ2-6 15 - - TRBV28 TGTGCCAGCACCCAAGGGGGATCTGGGGCCAACGTCCTGACTTTC CASTQGGSGANVLTF
TRBJ1-5 14 - - TRBV6-1 TGTGCCAGCAGTGAAGCCCAGGGTAGGCAGCCCCAGCATTTT CASSEAQGRQPQHF
TRBJ1-5 15 - - TRBV19 TGTGCCAGTAGGCTGTGGGGTAATAGCAATCAGCCCCAGCATTTT CASRLWGNSNQPQHF
TRBJ2-7 12 - - TRBV28 TGTGCCAGCAGTGTCCAGGGCTACGAGCAGTACTTC CASSVQGYEQYF
TRBJ2-2 13 TRBD2 - TRBV11-2 TGTGCCAGCAGCTTACTAGCGGCCGGGGAGCTGTTTTTT CASSLLAAGELFF
TRBJ1-2 11 - - TRBV5-1 TGCGCCAGCAGCTTGTCCGGAGGCTACACCTTC CASSLSGGYTF
TRBJ2-3 14 TRBD2 - TRBV4-3 TGCGCCAGCAGCCAACGGGGGGGCACAGATACGCAGTATTTT CASSQRGGTDTQYF
TRBJ1-4 13 TRBD1 few TRBV29-1 TGCAGCGTTGGGACAGGGGGAGTTGAAAAACTGTTTTTT CSVGTGGVEKLFF
TRBJ2-1 20 TRBD2 - TRBV7-3 TGTGCCAGCAGCTTAAAGCCCCTTCAGGTAGCGGGGGCAACCTACAATGAGCAGTTCTTC CASSLKPLQVAGATYNEQFF
TRBJ1-4 15 - - TRBV18 TGTGCCAGCTCACCATTCGGACAGTTTAATGAAAAACTGTTTTTT CASSPFGQFNEKLFF
TRBJ2-7 12 TRBD2 once TRBV10-3 TGTGCCACCGGGACTAGCGGGGGGGAGCAGTACTTC CATGTSGGEQYF
TRBJ1-4 13 - - TRBV4-3 TGCGCCAGCAGCCAAGGTCAGCATGAAAAACTGTTTTTT CASSQGQHEKLFF
TRBJ2-1 19 TRBD1 - TRBV6-1 TGTGCCAGCAGTGAATCCGGACAGGAGTCCCTTATGTTCTACAATGAGCAGTTCTTC CASSESGQESLMFYNEQFF
TRBJ1-4 14 TRBD1 - TRBV28 TGTGCCAGCTATCCTTCCGGGACAGGGGGAAAACTGTTTTTT CASYPSGTGGKLFF
TRBJ2-3 16 - - TRBV7-6 TGTGCCAGCAGCTCAAGGACGGTCCGGGGCACAGATACGCAGTATTTT CASSSRTVRGTDTQYF
TRBJ2-1 14 - - TRBV5-4 TGTGCCAGCAGGAAAGGCGGCGGGGCCAATGAGCAGTTCTTC CASRKGGGANEQFF
TRBJ1-6 15 - - TRBV5-4 TGTGCCAGCAGCCGTCAGGGAGGGCACAATTCACCCCTCCACTTT CASSRQGGHNSPLHF
TRBJ2-7 21 TRBD2 - TRBV23-1 TGCGCCAGCAGTCAATCGTTGACCGAAGGCTCGCGGGGGGCCCAAACCTACGAGCAGTACTTC CASSQSLTEGSRGAQTYEQYF
TRBJ1-1 16 - - TRBV27 TGTGCCAGCAGGGGAAAACTAACTAGGTTGAACACTGAAGCTTTCTTT CASRGKLTRLNTEAFF
TRBJ1-3 12 - - TRBV15 TGTGCCACCAGCAGGTTCGGAAACACCATATATTTT CATSRFGNTIYF
TRBJ1-3 13 - - TRBV13 TGTGCCAGCAGCTTGGGCAGGCAGAACACCATATATTTT CASSLGRQNTIYF
TRBJ1-2 15 TRBD1 - TRBV29-1 TGCAGCGTGATTCGAGGGACAGGGGGCAGCTATGGCTACACCTTC CSVIRGTGGSYGYTF
TRBJ1-1 14 - - TRBV28 TGTGCCAGCAGTTTATGGAATACGAACACTGAAGCTTTCTTT CASSLWNTNTEAFF
TRBJ2-5 16 - - TRBV3-1/TRBV3-2 TGTGCCAGCAGCCAAGATTGGCCGGGTTTCCAAGAGACCCAGTACTTC CASSQDWPGFQETQYF
TRBJ1-2 12 - - TRBV28 TGTGCCAGTGGGGGGGAACGGGACGGCTACACCTTC CASGGERDGYTF
TRBJ2-3 13 - - TRBV30 TGTGCCTGGAATCCGGGTTTAGGAGATACGCAGTATTTT CAWNPGLGDTQYF
TRBJ2-7 12 - - TRBV5-1 TGCGCCAGCAGGGAGTCCTACGAGGAGCAGTACTTC CASRESYEEQYF
TRBJ2-6 13 - - TRBV7-3 TGTGCCAGCAGCTCCCTGGGGGCCAACGTCCTGACTTTC CASSSLGANVLTF
TRBJ2-5 11 - - TRBV6-5 TGTGCCAGCGGGGGCGTAGAGACCCAGTACTTC CASGGVETQYF
TRBJ2-7 14 - - TRBV9 TGTGCCAGCAGCGTATCGAGACACAGTTACGAGCAGTACTTC CASSVSRHSYEQYF
TRBJ1-1 13 - - TRBV30 TGTGCCTGGAGTGTTCAGGGGAGGACTGAAGCTTTCTTT CAWSVQGRTEAFF